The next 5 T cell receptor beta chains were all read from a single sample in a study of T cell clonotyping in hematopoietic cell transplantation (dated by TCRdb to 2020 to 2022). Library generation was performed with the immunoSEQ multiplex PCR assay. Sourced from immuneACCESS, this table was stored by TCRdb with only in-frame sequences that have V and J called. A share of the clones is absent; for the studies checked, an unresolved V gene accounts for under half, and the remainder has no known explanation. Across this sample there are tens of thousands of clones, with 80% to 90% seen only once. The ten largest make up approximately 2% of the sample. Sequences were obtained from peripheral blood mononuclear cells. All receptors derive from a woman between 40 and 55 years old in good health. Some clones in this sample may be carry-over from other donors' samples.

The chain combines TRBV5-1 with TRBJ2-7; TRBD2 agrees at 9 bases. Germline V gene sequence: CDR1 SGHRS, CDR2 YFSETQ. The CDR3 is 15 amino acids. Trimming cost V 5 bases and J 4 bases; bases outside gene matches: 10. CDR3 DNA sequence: TGCGCCAGCAGATGGGGAATAGCGGGAGATTACGAGCAGTACTTC. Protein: CASRWGIAGDYEQYF. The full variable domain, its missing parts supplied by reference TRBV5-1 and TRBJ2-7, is KAGVTQTPRYLIKTRGQQVTLSCSPISGHRSVSWYQQTPGQGLQFLFEYFSETQRNKGNFPGRFSGRQFSNSRSEMNVSTLELGDSALYLCASRWGIAGDYEQYFGPGTRLTVT.

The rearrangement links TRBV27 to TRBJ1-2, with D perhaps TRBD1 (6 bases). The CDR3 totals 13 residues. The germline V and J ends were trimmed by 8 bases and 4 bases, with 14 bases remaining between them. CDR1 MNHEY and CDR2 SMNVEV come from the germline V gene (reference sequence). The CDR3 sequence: CASRAGAGYGYTF. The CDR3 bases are TGTGCCAGCCGCGCGGGGGCGGGCTATGGCTACACCTTC.

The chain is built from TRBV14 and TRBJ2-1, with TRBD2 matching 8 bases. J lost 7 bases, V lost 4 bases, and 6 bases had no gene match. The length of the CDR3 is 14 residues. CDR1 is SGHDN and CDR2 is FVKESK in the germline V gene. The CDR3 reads CASSRGASGNEQFF. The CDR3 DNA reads TGTGCCAGCAGCCGAGGGGCTAGCGGGAATGAGCAGTTCTTC.

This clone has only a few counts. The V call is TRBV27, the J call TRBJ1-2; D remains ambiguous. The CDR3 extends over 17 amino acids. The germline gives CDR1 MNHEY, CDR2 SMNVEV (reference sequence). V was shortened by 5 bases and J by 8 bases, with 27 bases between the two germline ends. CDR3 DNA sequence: TGTGCCAGCAGTCCGTTAGCCTCCCTCCGGCAGTCTCTAGGCTACACCTTC. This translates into CASSPLASLRQSLGYTF.

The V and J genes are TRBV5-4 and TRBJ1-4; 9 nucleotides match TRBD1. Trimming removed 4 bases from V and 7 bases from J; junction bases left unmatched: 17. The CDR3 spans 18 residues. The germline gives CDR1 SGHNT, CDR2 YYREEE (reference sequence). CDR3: CASSIGDRVTLGGEKLFF. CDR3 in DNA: TGTGCCAGCAGCATCGGGGACAGGGTTACCTTGGGGGGTGAAAAACTGTTTTTT.